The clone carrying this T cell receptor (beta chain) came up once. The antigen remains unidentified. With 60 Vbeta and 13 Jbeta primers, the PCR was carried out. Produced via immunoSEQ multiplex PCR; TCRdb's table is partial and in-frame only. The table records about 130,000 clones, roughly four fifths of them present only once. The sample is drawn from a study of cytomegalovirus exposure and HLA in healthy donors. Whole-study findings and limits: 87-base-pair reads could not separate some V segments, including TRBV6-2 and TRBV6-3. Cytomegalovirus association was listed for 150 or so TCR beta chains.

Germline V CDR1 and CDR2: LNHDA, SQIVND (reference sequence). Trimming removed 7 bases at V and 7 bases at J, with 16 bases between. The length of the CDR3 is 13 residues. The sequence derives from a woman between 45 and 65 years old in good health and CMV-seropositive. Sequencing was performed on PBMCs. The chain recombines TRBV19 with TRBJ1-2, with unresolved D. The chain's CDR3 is CASTPSSNVGYTF. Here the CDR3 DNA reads TGTGCCAGTACCCCCTCGTCTAATGTTGGCTACACCTTC. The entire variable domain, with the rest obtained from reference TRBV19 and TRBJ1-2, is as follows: DGGITQSPKYLFRKEGQNVTLSCEQNLNHDAMYWYRQDPGQGLRLIYYSQIVNDFQKGDIAEGYSVSREKKESFPLTVTSAQKNPTAFYLCASTPSSNVGYTFGSGTRLTVV.